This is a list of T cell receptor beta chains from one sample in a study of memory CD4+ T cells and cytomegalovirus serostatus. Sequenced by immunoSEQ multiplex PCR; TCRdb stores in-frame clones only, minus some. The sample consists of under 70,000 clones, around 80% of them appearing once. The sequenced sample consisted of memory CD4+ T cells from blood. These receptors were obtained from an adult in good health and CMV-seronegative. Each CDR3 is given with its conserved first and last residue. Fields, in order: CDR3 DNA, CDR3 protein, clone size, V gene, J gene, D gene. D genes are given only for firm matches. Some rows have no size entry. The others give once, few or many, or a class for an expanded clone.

CDR3 DNA: TGTGCCACCCGTTTTAGCGGGGGCACAGATACGCAGTATTTT
CDR3 protein: CATRFSGGTDTQYF
clone size: .
V gene: TRBV15
J gene: TRBJ2-3
D gene: TRBD2

CDR3 DNA: TGTGCCAGCAGCGTAGTCGGGACTAGGGGGACAGATACGCAGTATTTT
CDR3 protein: CASSVVGTRGTDTQYF
clone size: .
V gene: TRBV9
J gene: TRBJ2-3
D gene: TRBD2

CDR3 DNA: TGCAGCGTTGTAAGAGGACAGGGGCTGTACGAGCAGTACTTC
CDR3 protein: CSVVRGQGLYEQYF
clone size: few
V gene: TRBV29-1
J gene: TRBJ2-7
D gene: TRBD1

CDR3 DNA: TGTGCCAGCAGTTACGACAGAGCAAACACTGAAGCTTTCTTT
CDR3 protein: CASSYDRANTEAFF
clone size: .
V gene: TRBV6-5
J gene: TRBJ1-1
D gene: .

CDR3 DNA: TGCGCCAGCAGCTCTTCCGGGACTAGCGGGCCTTATTTCTCCTACGAGCAGTACTTC
CDR3 protein: CASSSSGTSGPYFSYEQYF
clone size: .
V gene: TRBV5-1
J gene: TRBJ2-7
D gene: TRBD2

CDR3 DNA: TGTGCCAGCAGCCAGCACCCGGGACAGTCCTACGAGCAGTACTTC
CDR3 protein: CASSQHPGQSYEQYF
clone size: few
V gene: TRBV14
J gene: TRBJ2-7
D gene: TRBD1

CDR3 DNA: TGCGCCAGCAGCCGTGGCTCGGCGGGGGTCAACACCGGGGAGCTGTTTTTT
CDR3 protein: CASSRGSAGVNTGELFF
clone size: .
V gene: TRBV5-1
J gene: TRBJ2-2
D gene: TRBD2

CDR3 DNA: TGTGCCACCAGTTTTCGGGCCGCGCAAGAGAGAAACACCATATATTTT
CDR3 protein: CATSFRAAQERNTIYF
clone size: .
V gene: TRBV15
J gene: TRBJ1-3
D gene: .

CDR3 DNA: TGCGCCAGCAGCTTGGACAGCCTATACAATGAGCAGTTCTTC
CDR3 protein: CASSLDSLYNEQFF
clone size: .
V gene: TRBV5-1
J gene: TRBJ2-1
D gene: .

CDR3 DNA: TGTGCCAGCAGCCCTAGACAAGGGGTGAACACTGAAGCTTTCTTT
CDR3 protein: CASSPRQGVNTEAFF
clone size: .
V gene: TRBV13
J gene: TRBJ1-1
D gene: .

CDR3 DNA: TGTGCCAGCAGCCGGGTTAGTGGGAATGAGCAGTTCTTC
CDR3 protein: CASSRVSGNEQFF
clone size: .
V gene: TRBV5-6
J gene: TRBJ2-1
D gene: .

CDR3 DNA: TGCGCCAGCAGCTTGAAGGTTGGGGCCGGGGAGCTGTTTTTT
CDR3 protein: CASSLKVGAGELFF
clone size: .
V gene: TRBV5-1
J gene: TRBJ2-2
D gene: .

CDR3 DNA: TGTGCCAGCAGCTTCTCTGGGGCCAACGTCCTGACTTTC
CDR3 protein: CASSFSGANVLTF
clone size: .
V gene: TRBV11-2
J gene: TRBJ2-6
D gene: .

CDR3 DNA: TGTGCCTGGAGTGGGGGACTAGCAACCAATGAGCAGTTCTTC
CDR3 protein: CAWSGGLATNEQFF
clone size: .
V gene: TRBV30
J gene: TRBJ2-1
D gene: TRBD2

CDR3 DNA: TGTGCCAGCCCGATGGGCTCCTACAATGAGCAGTTCTTC
CDR3 protein: CASPMGSYNEQFF
clone size: .
V gene: TRBV19
J gene: TRBJ2-1
D gene: .

CDR3 DNA: TGCAGCGTTGCGCGGGACCCGGGGGCCGAGCAGTACTTC
CDR3 protein: CSVARDPGAEQYF
clone size: .
V gene: TRBV29-1
J gene: TRBJ2-7
D gene: .

CDR3 DNA: TGCGCCAGCAGCCCACAAACCGGGACCGGGGAGCTGTTTTTT
CDR3 protein: CASSPQTGTGELFF
clone size: once
V gene: TRBV5-1
J gene: TRBJ2-2
D gene: .

CDR3 DNA: TGTGCCAGCGATGGACTAGCGGGAGTAGATACGCAGTATTTT
CDR3 protein: CASDGLAGVDTQYF
clone size: once
V gene: TRBV7-9
J gene: TRBJ2-3
D gene: TRBD2

CDR3 DNA: TGTGCCAGCAGCCTCCAAGCCCGGACTACGGATACGCAGTATTTT
CDR3 protein: CASSLQARTTDTQYF
clone size: .
V gene: TRBV7-3
J gene: TRBJ2-3
D gene: .

CDR3 DNA: TGTGCCAGCAGCTCTCGAAATCACGCTGTTGCCGAGCAGTACTTC
CDR3 protein: CASSSRNHAVAEQYF
clone size: once
V gene: TRBV7-9
J gene: TRBJ2-7
D gene: .

CDR3 DNA: TGTGCCAGTAGCCGCCCGGCAGGGAGGATCAATGAGCAGTTCTTC
CDR3 protein: CASSRPAGRINEQFF
clone size: .
V gene: TRBV19
J gene: TRBJ2-1
D gene: .

CDR3 DNA: TGCGCCAGCAGCCAAACCGGGGACGGGCAGTATAGGCACGAGCAGTACTTC
CDR3 protein: CASSQTGDGQYRHEQYF
clone size: .
V gene: TRBV5-1
J gene: TRBJ2-7
D gene: .

CDR3 DNA: TGTGCCAGCAGTTTAGACCCGACAGGGAAAAGAGGCTACACCTTC
CDR3 protein: CASSLDPTGKRGYTF
clone size: .
V gene: TRBV28
J gene: TRBJ1-2
D gene: TRBD1